This T cell receptor beta chain was sequenced in a study of T-cell reconstitution after alpha-beta-depleted transplantation in children. V was trimmed by 1 base and J by 5 bases, leaving 18 bases between them. This CDR3 has 17 residues. Per germline, CDR1 LGHDT and CDR2 YNNKEL (reference sequence). This clonotype came up many times. Unique molecular identifiers were incorporated when the TCRbeta library was constructed. TCRdb reprocessed the PCR reads via MiXCR and lists one record per CDR3 protein. The repertoire holds about 17,000 distinct CDR3 sequences, with under 6.5% as singletons. The receptor was derived from a boy younger than 18 with acute lymphoblastic leukemia, due to receive a stem cell transplant. The chain employs TRBV3-1 and TRBJ1-5, with unresolved D. The starting material was PBMCs, obtained before TCRalphabeta/CD19-depleted stem cell transplant. The CDR3 coding sequence is TGTGCCAGCAGCCAAGCTACAGAGCGTAGGGAAGATCAGCCCCAGCATTTT. It encodes CASSQATERREDQPQHF.